These T cell receptor beta chains were read from a single sample in a study of PD-1 blockade in mismatch repair-deficient tumors. The method was immunoSEQ multiplex PCR; TCRdb's version includes in-frame clones alone and lacks a portion of them. The sample shows 120,000 or so clones, about 88% of them seen only once. Sequencing was performed on peripheral blood, taken 44 weeks after starting pembrolizumab. The receptors were sampled from an adult with mismatch repair-deficient cancer. The CDR3 runs from the conserved cysteine through the conserved F or W. The order of the fields is V gene, J gene, D gene, clone size, CDR3 DNA, CDR3 protein. D genes are given only for firm matches. A row's size may be missing; if present it is once, few, many or a size class.

>TRBV23-1|TRBJ2-7|NA|NA
TGCGCCAGCAGTCAAAAATATCTTCGACGGCTCTTCAGCTCCTACGAGCAGTACTTC
CASSQKYLRRLFSSYEQYF
>TRBV10-1|TRBJ2-1|TRBD1|NA
TGCGCCAGCAGTGTGGGACAGGGGCCCAGTCGGGTTGGCAATGAGCAGTTCTTC
CASSVGQGPSRVGNEQFF
>TRBV5-1|TRBJ1-2|NA|NA
TGCGCCAGCTTACTGGTGGGGACCCTCTATGGCTACACCTTC
CASLLVGTLYGYTF
>TRBV11-3|TRBJ2-4|TRBD1|NA
TGTGCCAGCAGCTTAGAACAGGGGGCGCCGTACATTCAGTACTTC
CASSLEQGAPYIQYF
>TRBV11-2|TRBJ2-1|TRBD2|NA
TGTGCCAGCAGCTTAAATGGGGCCGGGACTAGCCGCTATGAGCAGTTCTTC
CASSLNGAGTSRYEQFF
>TRBV5-1|TRBJ2-7|NA|NA
TGCGCCAGCAGCTTGGGAAACGAGCAGTACTTC
CASSLGNEQYF
>TRBV7-9|TRBJ2-1|TRBD2|NA
TGTGCCAGCACCTATAGCGGGAGTTCCTACAATGAGCAGTTCTTC
CASTYSGSSYNEQFF
>TRBV2|TRBJ2-2|TRBD2|once
TGTGCCAGCAGTGGGACTAGCGGTACCACCGGGGAGCTGTTTTTT
CASSGTSGTTGELFF
>TRBV28|TRBJ2-7|NA|once
TGTGCCAGCAGTTCATACGGGCCGTTAGTGGGCGAGCAGTACTTC
CASSSYGPLVGEQYF
>TRBV6-6|TRBJ2-3|NA|NA
TGTGCCAGCAGTTACCACAGGGAGGGAACAGATACGCAGTATTTT
CASSYHREGTDTQYF
>TRBV2|TRBJ2-3|TRBD2|NA
TGTGCCAGCAGTGTCGGGTCTAGCGGGAGAGCAGATACGCAGTATTTT
CASSVGSSGRADTQYF
>TRBV29-1|TRBJ1-2|NA|NA
TGCAGCGTTGGTAGGGGGGACAACTTCTATGGCTACACCTTC
CSVGRGDNFYGYTF
>TRBV2|TRBJ2-3|TRBD2|NA
TGTGCCAGCAGACCCACAGGACTACTAGCGGCAGATACGCAGTATTTT
CASRPTGLLAADTQYF
>TRBV18|TRBJ1-2|NA|few
TGTGCCAGCTCCACAAACGCAGGCACCTATGGCTACACCTTC
CASSTNAGTYGYTF
>TRBV23-1|TRBJ2-1|NA|NA
TGCGCCAGCAGAAACAGGGTCAGCTCCTACAATGAGCAGTTCTTC
CASRNRVSSYNEQFF
>TRBV30|TRBJ1-1|TRBD1|NA
TGTGCCTGGAGCGCCCGGGACAGGGTTGGGAACACTGAAGCTTTCTTT
CAWSARDRVGNTEAFF
>TRBV7-3|TRBJ2-7|TRBD1|NA
TGTGCCAGCAGCTCGTACTCGGACAGGGTAGGGTACTTC
CASSSYSDRVGYF
>TRBV5-6|TRBJ1-1|NA|NA
TGTGCCAGCCGAATGGAGACTGAAGCTTTCTTT
CASRMETEAFF
>TRBV19|TRBJ1-2|TRBD1|NA
TGTGCCAGTAGTAAGGGACAGGGGCTAGGGTATGGCTACACCTTC
CASSKGQGLGYGYTF
>TRBV23-1|TRBJ2-5|NA|NA
TGCGCCAGCAGTGTCCAGGGAGGGACCCAGTACTTC
CASSVQGGTQYF
>TRBV9|TRBJ2-1|TRBD2|NA
TGTGCCAGCAGCGTAGGGGGTAGCGGGACTTACAATGAGCAGTTCTTC
CASSVGGSGTYNEQFF
>TRBV10-2|TRBJ2-7|TRBD2|few
TGCGCCAGCAGTGAGGAGACTAGCGCCTCCTACGAGCAGTACTTC
CASSEETSASYEQYF
>TRBV4-3|TRBJ1-1|NA|NA
TGCGCCAGCAGCCAAGATCTGAAACAGACGGTAAGGGCTGAAGCTTTCTTT
CASSQDLKQTVRAEAFF
>TRBV5-6|TRBJ2-7|TRBD1|NA
TGTGCCAGCAGCCCCAGGGGGCTTGGCGAGCAGTACTTC
CASSPRGLGEQYF
>TRBV4-1|TRBJ2-7|TRBD1|NA
TGCGCCAGCAGCCAATCCGGGACAGGGGGCTACGAGCAGTACTTC
CASSQSGTGGYEQYF